A selection of T cell receptor beta chains follows, all from one sample in a study of shared clonotypes between healthy human individuals. Assay used: immunoSEQ multiplex PCR; TCRdb lists only in-frame clones, some missing. The sample contains under 850,000 clones, about 92% of which appear only once. The sequencing sample was made of naive CD8+ T cells sorted from blood. The source is a man younger than 45 in good health. Both conserved end residues are part of each CDR3. Each record gives: D gene, clone size, V gene, J gene, CDR3 protein, CDR3 DNA. The D gene is left open where the match is weak. Clone size is shown for a subset of rows, as once, few, many or a class of expanded clone.

>NA|NA|TRBV11-2|TRBJ1-4
CASSLDLAGLEKLFF
TGTGCCAGCAGCTTAGATTTGGCAGGGCTTGAAAAACTGTTTTTT
>NA|NA|TRBV28|TRBJ2-7
CASSPTGSYEQYF
TGTGCCAGCAGTCCTACAGGTTCCTACGAGCAGTACTTC
>TRBD1|NA|TRBV2|TRBJ2-1
CASSEYQGVNNEQFF
TGTGCCAGCAGTGAATACCAGGGGGTTAACAATGAGCAGTTCTTC
>NA|NA|TRBV14|TRBJ1-2
CASSQAEGRVLNGYTF
TGTGCCAGCAGCCAAGCAGAAGGCAGGGTTTTAAATGGCTACACCTTC
>NA|once|TRBV21-1|TRBJ2-3
CASSNHRGLAEPDTDTQYF
TGTGCCAGCAGCAACCATCGGGGACTAGCGGAGCCCGACACAGATACGCAGTATTTT
>TRBD1|NA|TRBV4-1|TRBJ2-7
CASSQDRSGGNSYEQYF
TGCGCCAGCAGCCAAGATCGGTCAGGGGGCAACTCCTACGAGCAGTACTTC
>NA|few|TRBV11-2|TRBJ1-3
CASSLASSTGNTIYF
TGTGCCAGCAGCTTAGCCTCTTCCACTGGAAACACCATATATTTT
>TRBD2|NA|TRBV5-4|TRBJ2-7
CASSSPGLAGERYEQYF
TGTGCCAGCAGCAGTCCGGGACTAGCGGGAGAGAGGTACGAGCAGTACTTC
>TRBD1|NA|TRBV27|TRBJ2-7
CASSFGYGDRDSYEQYF
TGTGCCAGCAGTTTTGGGTACGGGGACAGGGACTCCTACGAGCAGTACTTC
>NA|few|TRBV9|TRBJ1-1
CASSVVGTEAFF
TGTGCCAGCAGCGTAGTAGGGACTGAAGCTTTCTTT
>NA|NA|TRBV7-9|TRBJ2-1
CASCRAGYNEQFF
TGTGCCAGCTGTAGGGCAGGGTACAATGAGCAGTTCTTC
>NA|NA|TRBV7-6|TRBJ1-5
CASSLALGSQPQHF
TGTGCCAGCAGCTTAGCTCTGGGGAGTCAGCCCCAGCATTTT
>NA|NA|TRBV5-1|TRBJ2-7
CASSLVLEEGLSEQYF
TGCGCCAGCAGCTTGGTTCTTGAGGAAGGGTTGTCCGAGCAGTACTTC
>TRBD1|NA|TRBV15|TRBJ2-2
CATSFPGGGELFF
TGTGCCACCAGCTTCCCAGGGGGCGGGGAGCTGTTTTTT
>NA|few|TRBV4-2|TRBJ2-2
CASSLLADNTGELFF
TGTGCCAGCAGCCTCCTGGCCGACAACACCGGGGAGCTGTTTTTT
>NA|NA|TRBV15|TRBJ1-2
CATSPGRAAPGYTF
TGTGCCACCAGCCCCGGCCGGGCAGCCCCTGGCTACACCTTC
>TRBD2|NA|TRBV7-9|TRBJ2-1
CASSTPLAGAYNEQFF
TGTGCCAGCAGTACCCCCCTAGCGGGAGCGTACAATGAGCAGTTCTTC
>NA|NA|TRBV11-3|TRBJ2-1
CASSLREAVSYNEQFF
TGTGCCAGCAGTCTGAGGGAGGCGGTCTCCTACAATGAGCAGTTCTTC
>TRBD1|NA|TRBV6-5|TRBJ2-7
CASSYMDRSSYEQYF
TGTGCCAGCAGTTACATGGACAGGAGCTCCTACGAGCAGTACTTC
>NA|once|TRBV2|TRBJ1-2
CASSDFQRGTNYGYTF
TGTGCCAGCAGTGACTTTCAGCGGGGAACTAACTATGGCTACACCTTC
>TRBD1|once|TRBV5-1|TRBJ1-5
CASSWGTGPYQPQHF
TGCGCCAGCAGCTGGGGGACAGGACCGTACCAGCCCCAGCATTTT
>NA|NA|TRBV27|TRBJ2-1
CASINRGEQFF
TGTGCCAGCATCAACCGGGGTGAGCAGTTCTTC
>NA|NA|TRBV2|TRBJ1-1
CASSDLLEAFF
TGTGCCAGCAGTGACCTACTTGAAGCTTTCTTT
>TRBD1|once|TRBV19|TRBJ2-1
CASSRQGMGEQFF
TGTGCCAGTAGCCGACAGGGGATGGGTGAGCAGTTCTTC
>TRBD2|once|TRBV28|TRBJ2-7
CASSREREVVGEQYF
TGTGCCAGCAGTCGGGAGCGGGAGGTTGTCGGCGAGCAGTACTTC
>TRBD2|NA|TRBV7-9|TRBJ2-1
CASSAASGRENNEQFF
TGTGCCAGCAGCGCAGCTAGCGGGAGGGAAAACAATGAGCAGTTCTTC
>NA|NA|TRBV6-1|TRBJ1-5
CASSDREDYSNQPQHF
TGTGCCAGCAGTGACCGGGAGGACTATAGCAATCAGCCCCAGCATTTT
>TRBD1|NA|TRBV7-6|TRBJ2-3
CASSRGQGGDTQYF
TGTGCCAGCAGCCGAGGACAGGGAGGAGATACGCAGTATTTT
>TRBD2|NA|TRBV7-6|TRBJ2-2
CASSSGLAGATPGELFF
TGTGCCAGCAGCTCGGGACTAGCGGGAGCCACCCCCGGGGAGCTGTTTTTT
>NA|once|TRBV7-7|TRBJ2-2
CASSLGYGNTGELFF
TGTGCTAGCAGCTTAGGCTACGGAAACACCGGGGAGCTGTTTTTT
>TRBD2|NA|TRBV9|TRBJ2-3
CASSVGTTSGSTDTQYF
TGTGCCAGCAGCGTAGGGACTACTAGCGGGAGCACAGATACGCAGTATTTT
>NA|NA|TRBV27|TRBJ2-7
CASSLVAGRDEQYF
TGTGCCAGCAGTTTGGTGGCAGGTAGAGACGAGCAGTACTTC
>TRBD2|NA|TRBV7-3|TRBJ2-3
CASSRTSGGTDTQYF
TGTGCCAGCAGCAGGACTAGCGGGGGCACAGATACGCAGTATTTT
>TRBD1|NA|TRBV7-9|TRBJ1-1
CASSWTGRRTEAFF
TGTGCCAGCAGCTGGACAGGGCGTAGGACTGAAGCTTTCTTT
>NA|NA|TRBV27|TRBJ2-3
CASSFFSTDTQYF
TGTGCCAGCAGTTTCTTTTCCACAGATACGCAGTATTTT
>NA|NA|TRBV14|TRBJ2-3
CASSQLVGGADTQYF
TGTGCCAGCAGCCAATTAGTGGGAGGAGCAGATACGCAGTATTTT
>NA|NA|TRBV6-6|TRBJ2-7
CATFGGLESYEQYF
TGTGCCACCTTTGGCGGACTCGAATCCTACGAGCAGTACTTC
>TRBD1|NA|TRBV27|TRBJ2-5
CASSKEGARETQYF
TGTGCCAGCAGCAAAGAGGGGGCGCGTGAGACCCAGTACTTC
>TRBD1|NA|TRBV7-2|TRBJ2-1
CASSSPRDSFNEQFF
TGTGCCAGCAGCTCACCCCGGGACAGCTTCAATGAGCAGTTCTTC
>TRBD2|NA|TRBV10-3|TRBJ2-1
CAMTSGSMDEQFF
TGTGCCATGACTAGCGGGAGTATGGATGAGCAGTTCTTC
>TRBD2|NA|TRBV7-9|TRBJ2-4
CASSFSLAGLSLAKNIQYF
TGTGCCAGCAGTTTTAGTTTAGCGGGGCTCTCGCTAGCCAAAAACATTCAGTACTTC